Presented here are 28 T cell receptor beta chains from one specimen sequenced in a study of response to subunit inactivated influenza vaccine. MiXCR, run by TCRdb on the RT-PCR reads, gives a single entry per CDR3 protein. The sample yields 450,000 to 600,000 distinct CDR3 sequences, about 15% seen once. This material consisted of CD4+ T cells sorted from PBMCs, taken around 25 months after vaccination. The receptor set was obtained from a man aged 50 to 69 who received an inactivated influenza vaccine.

This clonotype was seen more than once but under ten times. The rearrangement uses TRBV4-1 and TRBJ1-2; 7 nucleotides line up with TRBD1. CDR1 is MGHRA and CDR2 is YSYEKL in the germline V gene. V lost 1 base, J lost 1 base, and 9 bases stayed unmatched. There are 17 residues in the CDR3. DNA for the CDR3: TGCGCCAGCAGCCAAGCCCCGACAGGGTCGGGTAACTATGGCTACACCTTC. It yields the protein CASSQAPTGSGNYGYTF.

The chain links TRBV20-1 to TRBJ2-5; TRBD1 or TRBD2 may be the D gene (5 bases each). The CDR3 has 14 residues. V was cut by 6 bases and J by 6 bases, with 20 bases left in between. CDR1 and CDR2 from the germline V gene are DFQATT and SNEGSKA (reference sequence). The CDR3 protein is CSAVSGSVQKTQYF. The CDR3 nucleotides are TGCAGTGCGGTATCAGGGAGTGTCCAGAAGACCCAGTACTTC.

The chain recombines TRBV12-3 or TRBV12-4 with TRBJ2-5, with TRBD2 as a possible D gene (6 bases). This CDR3 is 14 amino acids long. V gave up 6 bases and J gave up 2 bases, with 13 bases separating them. The DNA of the CDR3 is TGTGCCAGCAGCCGGGGGATAAATCAAGAGACCCAGTACTTC. Its protein product is CASSRGINQETQYF.

This clonotype occurred many times. The chain joins TRBV5-1 to TRBJ2-1; 8 bases match TRBD2. V lost 1 base to trimming and J lost 6 bases; unmatched junction nucleotides: 3. CDR1 and CDR2 (germline): SGHRS, YFSETQ. The CDR3 loop spans 14 amino acids. CDR3 loop: CASSLFGGANEQFF. CDR3 DNA: TGCGCCAGCAGCTTGTTCGGGGGGGCCAATGAGCAGTTCTTC.

This clonotype was counted between two and nine times. V gene TRBV10-3 combines with J gene TRBJ1-2, with 8 bases identical to TRBD1. This CDR3 is 11 amino acids long. Germline V gene lookup returns CDR1 ENHRY and CDR2 SYGVKD. With V trimmed by 8 bases and J by 6 bases, 2 bases remained unmatched. The DNA for the CDR3 is TGTGCCATCGGACAGGGCCATGGCTACACCTTC. Translated, it gives CAIGQGHGYTF.

This clonotype was observed a few times. The chain uses TRBV12-3 or TRBV12-4 and TRBJ1-2; D remains ambiguous. V lost 6 bases to trimming and J lost 4 bases, with 15 bases between them. The CDR3 runs 14 residues. The CDR3 DNA follows: TGTGCCAGCAGGCCTGTGGGAGCGAGCTATGGCTACACCTTC. Amino acid sequence: CASRPVGASYGYTF.

This clonotype was observed many times. The V gene is TRBV3-1, the J gene TRBJ1-6, with TRBD1 matching over 12 bases. Germline loops: CDR1 LGHDT, CDR2 YNNKEL (reference sequence). Germline trimming cut 0 bases from V and 8 bases from J; bases unmatched to any gene: 11. CDR3 length: 19 residues. CDR3 nucleotide sequence: TGTGCCAGCAGCCAAGAGGTTGGGACAGGGGGCGTCCCTCATTCACCCCTCCACTTT. Its translation is CASSQEVGTGGVPHSPLHF.

This chain connects TRBV12-3 or TRBV12-4 to TRBJ1-1; tentative D call: TRBD1 (5 bases). Trimming removed 5 bases from V and 4 bases from J, with 14 bases in between. The CDR3 is 14 amino acids. The CDR3 is CASSPPPGATEAFF. CDR3 coding DNA: TGTGCCAGCAGTCCCCCACCCGGGGCCACTGAAGCTTTCTTT.

The chain combines TRBV9 with TRBJ1-6, with 7 bases fitting TRBD1. The CDR3 has 18 amino acids. Per germline, CDR1 SGDLS and CDR2 YYNGEE. The V gene end was trimmed by 3 bases and the J gene end by 5 bases; junction bases not matched to a gene: 14. The CDR3 loop reads CASSAHPGTATHNSPLHF. The CDR3 DNA is TGTGCCAGCAGCGCCCACCCCGGGACAGCCACCCATAATTCACCCCTCCACTTT.

The gene calls are TRBV2 and TRBJ2-1, with unresolved D. This CDR3 contains 13 residues. Germline V lookup: CDR1 SNHLY, CDR2 FYNNEI. The germline V and J ends were trimmed by 6 bases and 12 bases, with 18 bases remaining between them. The CDR3 DNA is TGTGCCAGCAGCCCACACCAGGAAAGTCCGCAGTTCTTC. The encoded protein is CASSPHQESPQFF.

The V gene is TRBV9, the J gene TRBJ2-1, with 11 positions matching TRBD2. Germline V gene lookup returns CDR1 SGDLS and CDR2 YYNGEE. V gave up 4 bases and J gave up 5 bases; unmatched junction bases: 5. The CDR3 runs 15 residues. CDR3 amino acids: CASSLTGLADNEQFF. The CDR3 DNA sequence: TGTGCCAGCAGCCTCACGGGACTAGCGGACAATGAGCAGTTCTTC. Variable domain in full (rest from reference TRBV9 and TRBJ2-1): DSGVTQTPKHLITATGQRVTLRCSPRSGDLSVYWYQQSLDQGLQFLIQYYNGEERAKGNILERFSAQQFPDLHSELNLSSLELGDSALYFCASSLTGLADNEQFFGPGTRLTVL.

This chain connects TRBV5-1 to TRBJ1-3; possibly TRBD1 for D (6 bases). The V gene lost 5 bases and the J gene lost 0 bases, with 9 bases spanning the gap. The length of the CDR3 is 14 residues. Germline V lookup: CDR1 SGHRS, CDR2 YFSETQ. The CDR3 sequence: CASRGQSSGNTIYF. CDR3 nucleotides: TGCGCCAGCAGAGGACAGAGCTCTGGAAACACCATATATTTT.

The sample holds a few counts of this clonotype. V and J are TRBV4-1 and TRBJ2-3, with TRBD2 identical over 10 bases. Germline V gives CDR1 MGHRA, CDR2 YSYEKL. The CDR3 covers 17 residues. V shed 0 bases, J shed 8 bases, and the junction held 11 bases outside the gene matches. For the CDR3, the DNA is TGCGCCAGCAGCCAAGATCCCAGCGGGAGGGGGGATTCTACGCAGTATTTT. This gives the protein CASSQDPSGRGDSTQYF.

This chain joins TRBV7-2 and TRBJ1-2, with a possible D match to TRBD1 (5 bases). The CDR3 has 15 residues. The V end was cut by 5 bases, the J end by 5 bases, with 18 bases between. CDR1 is SGHTA, CDR2 FQGNSA, per germline. CDR3 residues: CASSAATGAAYGYTF. CDR3 DNA sequence: TGTGCCAGCAGCGCCGCGACTGGGGCAGCATATGGCTACACCTTC.

The V gene is TRBV4-2, the J gene TRBJ1-6, with TRBD1 matching over 11 bases. Trimming cost V 3 bases and J 0 bases; bases outside gene matches: 7. Germline V gene lookup returns CDR1 LGHNA and CDR2 YNFKEQ. The CDR3 has 19 amino acids. DNA of the CDR3: TGTGCCAGCAGCCAGTGGACAGGGGGCGGTAGCTCCTATAATTCACCCCTCCACTTT. Its protein product is CASSQWTGGGSSYNSPLHF.

The chain uses TRBV3-1 and TRBJ2-5; 9 bases align to TRBD1. Per germline, CDR1 LGHDT and CDR2 YNNKEL (reference sequence). The CDR3 covers 13 residues. The junction had 8 bases not matched to a gene; V was cut back by 10 bases and J by 5 bases. The CDR3 sequence: CATGTGKWETQYF. The CDR3, as DNA: TGTGCCACAGGGACAGGGAAATGGGAGACCCAGTACTTC.

The V gene is TRBV18, the J gene TRBJ2-7, with 8 bases that match TRBD2. Germline assignment: CDR1 KGHSH and CDR2 LQKENI. This CDR3 spans 17 amino acids. V shed 4 bases and J 3 bases; nucleotides not matched to a gene: 14. CDR3 amino acids: CASSLRSSGSLSYEQYF. The CDR3 DNA is TGTGCCAGCTCACTCCGATCTAGCGGGTCCTTAAGCTACGAGCAGTACTTC.

The rearrangement joins TRBV21-1 to TRBJ2-1; the table's D call, TRBD2, was not checked against the DNA. TRBV21-1 is flagged as a pseudogene. The CDR3 has 17 amino acids. The CDR3 spells CASSKTPLAGEDNEQFF. As DNA, the CDR3 is TGTGCCAGCAGCAAAACCCCACTAGCGGGAGAGGACAATGAGCAGTTCTTC.

The rearrangement uses TRBV6-1 and TRBJ1-1, with 7 bases identical to TRBD1. Germline CDR1 is MNHNS and CDR2 is SASEGT. The CDR3 is 18 residues long. Trimming removed 8 bases from V and 4 bases from J; junction bases left unmatched: 22. The CDR3 protein is CASPWEGAMGRVTTEAFF. Here the CDR3 DNA reads TGTGCCAGCCCCTGGGAGGGGGCTATGGGCCGAGTCACCACTGAAGCTTTCTTT.

The CDR3 spells CASSGRISDTQYF. The CDR3 nucleotides are TGCGCCAGCAGCGGCAGGATTTCAGATACGCAGTATTTT. V gene TRBV4-3 combines with J gene TRBJ2-3; D uncertain. The V end lost 5 bases, the J end lost 4 bases, and 10 bases lay between the germline ends. In germline, CDR1 is LGHNA, CDR2 YSLEER. The CDR3 spans 13 residues.

This clonotype was counted a few times. The chain employs TRBV20-1 and TRBJ2-1; the D is unclear. Germline V gives CDR1 DFQATT, CDR2 SNEGSKA (reference sequence). V lost 2 bases and J lost 8, with 7 bases in between. The CDR3 covers 11 residues. The CDR3 reads CSARRGYEQFF. The CDR3 DNA follows: TGCAGTGCTAGAAGAGGCTATGAGCAGTTCTTC.

The V call is TRBV6-2 or TRBV6-3, the J call TRBJ1-1; the D is unclear. The germline V gene has CDR1 MNHEY and CDR2 SVGEGT. This CDR3 region has 13 residues. V shed 4 bases and J shed 6 bases, with 12 bases lying between them. The CDR3 is CASSSVGFSEAFF. CDR3 bases: TGTGCCAGCAGTTCGGTTGGGTTTTCTGAAGCTTTCTTT.

This clonotype occurred many times. J is TRBJ2-3 and V is TRBV5-1, with 10 nucleotides matching TRBD1. In germline, CDR1 is SGHRS, CDR2 YFSETQ. The V segment lost 4 bases and the J segment 6 bases; nucleotides outside the gene matches: 5. The CDR3 is made up of 14 amino acids. The CDR3 DNA follows: TGCGCCAGCAGCCTGGGACAGGGGAAGGATACGCAGTATTTT. Translation gives CASSLGQGKDTQYF.

The chain has TRBV10-3 and TRBJ1-6; TRBD1 matches 10 bases. Per germline, CDR1 ENHRY and CDR2 SYGVKD. The CDR3 is 12 residues long. The J segment lost 10 bases and the V segment lost 8 bases, leaving 2 bases of the junction unmatched. CDR3 nucleotide sequence: TGTGCCATCGGACAGGGGGGATCACCCCTCCACTTT. Its translation: CAIGQGGSPLHF.

The rearrangement uses TRBV20-1 and TRBJ2-2, with 10 bases matching TRBD2. The CDR3 covers 17 residues. V lost 1 base and J lost 0; bases outside the gene matches: 5. Germline V gene sequence: CDR1 DFQATT, CDR2 SNEGSKA (reference sequence). CDR3 loop: CSARGASGGSNTGELFF. The DNA of the CDR3 is TGCAGTGCTAGAGGGGCTAGCGGGGGCTCGAACACCGGGGAGCTGTTTTTT.

In this sample, this clonotype turned up a few times. This chain links TRBV28 with TRBJ1-2; D is undetermined. Between the trimmed V and J ends, which lost 2 bases and 6 bases, there was a span of 7 bases. The CDR3 spans 12 residues. The germline CDR1 and CDR2 sequences are MDHEN and SYDVKM. The CDR3 reads CASSLLLDGYTF. The CDR3 DNA reads TGTGCCAGCAGTTTACTTTTGGATGGCTACACCTTC.

The chain carries TRBV20-1 and TRBJ1-2; D remains unclear. Per the germline V gene, CDR1 is DFQATT and CDR2 is SNEGSKA (reference sequence). This CDR3 has 15 residues. The V end lost 0 bases, the J end lost 8 bases, and 19 bases lay between the germline ends. The CDR3 sequence is CSARDLGLNVGGYTF. The CDR3 coding sequence is TGCAGTGCTAGAGATCTCGGACTCAATGTGGGCGGCTACACCTTC.

This clonotype was counted at least ten times. V usage is TRBV3-1 and J usage is TRBJ2-1; D is possibly TRBD1 (6 bases). The length of the CDR3 is 13 residues. Looked up from germline, CDR1 is LGHDT and CDR2 is YNNKEL (reference sequence). V lost 4 bases, J lost 10 bases, and 14 bases lay in between. The CDR3 nucleotides read TGTGCCAGCAGCCCGACAGGCCTCAGCGAGCAGTTCTTC. The encoded protein is CASSPTGLSEQFF.